This T cell receptor beta chain was observed in a study of technical replicates of blood from several donors. Clones were sequenced by immunoSEQ multiplex PCR, and TCRdb holds only the in-frame ones, with some missing. The sample holds fewer than 70,000 clones; around nine tenths are singletons and the top ten take about 5%. Trimming removed 2 bases at V and 4 bases at J, with 5 bases between. Germline V gene data show CDR1 as DFQATT and CDR2 as SNEGSKA (reference sequence). CDR3 length: 11 residues. The origin of this receptor is a human donor in good health. Some clones in this sample may be carry-over from other donors' samples. J is TRBJ2-5 and V is TRBV20-1; D is uncertain. Material for sequencing was PBMCs. The CDR3 sequence is CSARPRETQYF. In DNA form, the CDR3 reads TGCAGTGCTAGACCTCGAGAGACCCAGTACTTC.